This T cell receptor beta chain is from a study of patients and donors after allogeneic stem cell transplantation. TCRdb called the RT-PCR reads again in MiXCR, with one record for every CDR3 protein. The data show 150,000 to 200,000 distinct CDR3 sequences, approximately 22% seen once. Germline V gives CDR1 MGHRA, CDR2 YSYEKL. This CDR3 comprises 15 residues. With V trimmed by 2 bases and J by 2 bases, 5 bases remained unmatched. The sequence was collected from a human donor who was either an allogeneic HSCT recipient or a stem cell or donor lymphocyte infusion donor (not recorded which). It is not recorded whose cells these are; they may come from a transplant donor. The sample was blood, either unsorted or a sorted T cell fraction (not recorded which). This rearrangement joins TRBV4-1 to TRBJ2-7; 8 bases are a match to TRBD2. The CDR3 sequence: CASSQPTAGAYEQYF. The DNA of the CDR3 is TGCGCCAGCAGCCAACCCACAGCGGGGGCCTACGAGCAGTACTTC.